The 32 T cell receptor beta chains listed next were all sequenced from one sample in a study of vaccination effects on CD4 cells after COVID-19. CD4+ T cells specific for antigen were expanded with viral peptide pools by the ViraFEST assay before sequencing. Isolating CD4+ T cells followed less than 11 days of culture. Two doses of either BNT162b2 or mRNA-1273 were given to each participant. What these receptors recognize is not known. Sequencing used immunoSEQ multiplex PCR; TCRdb keeps in-frame clones, though not all of them. The repertoire consists of around 22,000 clones, with 65% to 85% occurring once and the leading ten covering 9.1%. The sample consisted of CD4+ T cells from PBMCs cultured with HCoV-229E spike peptides, taken after COVID-19 vaccination. These receptors originate from a human donor who received a COVID-19 vaccine.

The chain has TRBV18 and TRBJ1-1; D gene unclear. V lost 2 bases, J lost 1 base, and 8 bases lay in between. Germline V gene sequence: CDR1 KGHSH, CDR2 LQKENI. The CDR3 covers 14 residues. The CDR3 DNA reads as TGTGCCAGCTCACCAGCTCGTGAGAACACTGAAGCTTTCTTT. The encoded protein is CASSPARENTEAFF.

The chain is built from TRBV18 and TRBJ2-7; D gene uncertain. Trimming removed 2 bases from V and 0 bases from J, with 8 bases in between. Germline CDR1 KGHSH, CDR2 LQKENI. The CDR3 is made up of 14 amino acids. This CDR3 is CASSPKDGSYEQYF. The CDR3 nucleotides are TGTGCCAGCTCACCAAAGGACGGCTCCTACGAGCAGTACTTC.

This clone was found a few times. The chain employs TRBV6-5 and TRBJ2-1; 8 bases map to TRBD1. The CDR3 totals 15 residues. In germline, CDR1 is MNHEY, CDR2 SVGAGI. Trimming took 6 bases from V and 2 from J; bases not matched to a gene: 6. CDR3 sequence (DNA): TGTGCCAGCAGGGACAGGGTTTCTACCTACAATGAGCAGTTCTTC. Residues: CASRDRVSTYNEQFF.

The chain is built from TRBV5-5 and TRBJ1-1; 8 bases match TRBD1. V lost 4 bases, J lost 0 bases, and 17 bases stayed unmatched. The CDR3 has 19 amino acids. Germline V gene sequence: CDR1 SGHKS, CDR2 YYEKEE (reference sequence). CDR3: CASSQRSGQELRMNTEAFF. In DNA, the CDR3 is TGTGCCAGCAGCCAAAGGTCGGGACAGGAGTTAAGGATGAACACTGAAGCTTTCTTT.

V gene TRBV9 combines with J gene TRBJ1-1, with D perhaps TRBD1 (5 bases). There are 14 residues in the CDR3. With 2 bases removed from V and 1 base from J, the gap between germline ends came to 9 bases. The germline gives CDR1 SGDLS, CDR2 YYNGEE. The CDR3 DNA follows: TGTGCCAGCAGCGTTTCCGGGGGGAACACTGAAGCTTTCTTT. This gives the protein CASSVSGGNTEAFF.

This clone was picked up one time. J is TRBJ2-2 and V is TRBV5-1; TRBD1 aligns across 9 bases. Trimming took 4 bases from V and 5 from J; bases not matched to a gene: 3. Looked up from germline, CDR1 is SGHRS and CDR2 is YFSETQ. This CDR3 has 14 residues. In nucleotides, the CDR3 is TGCGCCAGCAGCGACAGGGGGGCTACCGGGGAGCTGTTTTTT. Protein product: CASSDRGATGELFF.

This clone was recorded a few times. The chain combines TRBV3-1 (or the pseudogene TRBV3-2) with TRBJ2-5, with TRBD2 matching 9 bases. Trimming cost V 0 bases and J 4 bases; bases outside gene matches: 9. This CDR3 region has 17 residues. Germline CDR1 LGHDT, CDR2 YNNKEL (reference sequence). CDR3 residues: CASSQEVIAGVLETQYF. The CDR3 DNA reads as TGTGCCAGCAGCCAAGAGGTAATAGCGGGAGTATTAGAGACCCAGTACTTC.

This clone was seen a single time. This CDR3 reads CATTGTGGNEQYF. For the CDR3, the DNA is TGTGCCACCACCGGGACAGGGGGCAACGAGCAGTACTTC. This chain connects TRBV10-3 to TRBJ2-7; 12 bases agree with TRBD1. The germline V gene encodes CDR1 ENHRY and CDR2 SYGVKD. J lost 5 bases, V lost 10 bases, and 6 bases had no gene match. The CDR3 is 13 amino acids.

V gene TRBV15 combines with J gene TRBJ1-1; possibly TRBD1 for D (6 bases). V was trimmed by 1 base and J by 4 bases, leaving 10 bases between them. The length of the CDR3 is 14 residues. Germline V CDR1 and CDR2: LNHNV, YYDKDF (reference sequence). The CDR3 is CATSRGQATTEAFF. CDR3 bases: TGTGCCACCAGCAGAGGACAGGCGACCACTGAAGCTTTCTTT.

The chain joins TRBV9 to TRBJ2-5; D is undetermined. Germline V gene sequence: CDR1 SGDLS, CDR2 YYNGEE. The V gene lost 0 bases and the J gene lost 0 bases, with 6 bases spanning the gap. The CDR3 has 14 amino acids. CDR3 nucleotide sequence: TGTGCCAGCAGCGTAGCTTGGTACCAAGAGACCCAGTACTTC. Translating it yields CASSVAWYQETQYF.

The V gene is TRBV5-8, the J gene TRBJ2-1; 8 bases map to TRBD2. This CDR3 has 15 residues. Germline V gene lookup returns CDR1 SGHTS and CDR2 YDEGEE. Losses at the gene ends were 0 bases for V and 9 bases for J; bases not matched to a gene: 8. The CDR3 spells CASSLAVSGIGEQFF. CDR3 DNA sequence: TGTGCCAGCAGCTTGGCTGTTAGCGGGATAGGTGAGCAGTTCTTC.

The rearrangement joins TRBV30 to TRBJ1-5; TRBD1 agrees at 10 bases. V lost 2 bases and J lost 7; bases outside the gene matches: 5. CDR1 is GTSNPN and CDR2 is SVGIG in the germline V gene (reference sequence). CDR3 length: 14 residues. The CDR3 here is CAWSFRDRGQPQHF. CDR3 in DNA: TGTGCCTGGAGTTTTCGGGACAGGGGACAGCCCCAGCATTTT.

This clone was found once. This sequence joins TRBV11-2 and TRBJ1-1; TRBD1 is a possible D gene (6 bases). Trimming took off 4 bases at V and 7 bases at J, with 28 bases between the two ends. Germline CDR1 and CDR2: SGHAT and FQNNGV. There are 18 residues in the CDR3. The chain's CDR3 is CASSSTDRFRLTRHEAFF. DNA for the CDR3: TGTGCCAGCAGCTCGACCGACAGGTTCCGTTTAACCCGACATGAAGCTTTCTTT.

The chain joins TRBV5-1 to TRBJ1-2, with TRBD1 matching 7 bases. The CDR3 spans 13 residues. Trimming at V came to 4 bases and at J to 4 bases, leaving 4 bases not matched to a gene. Germline loops: CDR1 SGHRS, CDR2 YFSETQ. CDR3 coding DNA: TGCGCCAGCAGCCCGGACAGGTCCTATGGCTACACCTTC. This gives the protein CASSPDRSYGYTF.

The V call is TRBV6-1, the J call TRBJ1-2; 7 bases match TRBD1. Germline-derived CDR1 and CDR2 are MNHNS and SASEGT. J was trimmed by 4 bases and V by 1 base; bases with no gene match: 3. The CDR3 is made up of 14 amino acids. The CDR3 region is CASSEEAGGYGYTF. CDR3 in DNA: TGTGCCAGCAGTGAAGAGGCAGGGGGCTATGGCTACACCTTC.

This chain links TRBV25-1 with TRBJ1-6; D call uncertain. Germline V lookup: CDR1 MGHDK, CDR2 SYGVNS. Trimming pared 6 bases from V and 0 bases from J, leaving 9 bases between. CDR3 size: 15 residues. The CDR3 region has the DNA TGTGCCAGCAGCCTATTTAGCTCCTATAATTCACCCCTCCACTTT. It is translated as CASSLFSSYNSPLHF.

The chain has TRBV13 and TRBJ2-7, with D tentatively TRBD1 (5 bases). The CDR3 has 14 amino acids. The ends were cut back, 6 bases at V and 1 base at J, with 13 bases in the middle. Germline-derived CDR1 and CDR2 are PRHDT and FYEKMQ (reference sequence). The CDR3, as DNA: TGTGCCAGCAGGTATCAGGGTAGGTCCTACGAGCAGTACTTC. As protein: CASRYQGRSYEQYF.

This chain connects TRBV5-1 to TRBJ1-1; tentative D call: TRBD1 (6 bases). Per the germline V gene, CDR1 is SGHRS and CDR2 is YFSETQ. Trimming cost V 1 base and J 5 bases, with 15 bases left between them. CDR3 length: 15 residues. The CDR3 nucleotides read TGCGCCAGCAGCTTGAGTGGGGGGGGGCTTACTGAAGCTTTCTTT. Amino acid sequence: CASSLSGGGLTEAFF. Using reference TRBV5-1 and TRBJ1-1 for the parts outside the CDR3, the full variable domain is KAGVTQTPRYLIKTRGQQVTLSCSPISGHRSVSWYQQTPGQGLQFLFEYFSETQRNKGNFPGRFSGRQFSNSRSEMNVSTLELGDSALYLCASSLSGGGLTEAFFGQGTRLTVV.

As DNA, the CDR3 is TGTGCAAGTCGCCCCCTAGTTTTTGATTGTTACGAGCAGTACTTC. This gives the protein CASRPLVFDCYEQYF. The V and J genes are TRBV12-2 and TRBJ2-7; TRBD2 is taken as the D call from the table, unchecked against the DNA. TRBV12-2 is reported as a pseudogene. The CDR3 contains 15 residues.

This chain connects TRBV28 to TRBJ2-1; weak D call: TRBD2 (5 bases). V lost 7 bases to trimming and J lost 6 bases, with 10 bases between them. The CDR3 runs to 12 residues. The V gene's germline CDR1 is MDHEN and CDR2 SYDVKM. The CDR3 nucleotides read TGTGCCAGCACTCCTGGAGGCAATGAGCAGTTCTTC. This translates into CASTPGGNEQFF. The full variable domain, rest sourced from reference TRBV28 and TRBJ2-1, is DVKVTQSSRYLVKRTGEKVFLECVQDMDHENMFWYRQDPGLGLRLIYFSYDVKMKEKGDIPEGYSVSREKKERFSLILESASTNQTSMYLCASTPGGNEQFFGPGTRLTVL.

This clone was seen only once. The V and J genes are TRBV30 and TRBJ2-1, with D perhaps matching TRBD2 (5 bases). V shed 0 bases and J shed 3 bases, with 9 bases lying between them. CDR1 and CDR2 (germline): GTSNPN, SVGIG (reference sequence). CDR3 length: 14 amino acids. The CDR3 DNA reads TGTGCCTGGAGTGTGACGGGATACTACAATGAGCAGTTCTTC. Amino acid sequence: CAWSVTGYYNEQFF.

The chain is built from TRBV7-2 and TRBJ1-1; D possibly corresponds to TRBD1 (5 bases). Germline CDR1 reads SGHTA; CDR2 reads FQGNSA. CDR3 length equals 14 residues. The V gene lost 3 bases and the J gene lost 2 bases, with 10 bases spanning the gap. The CDR3: CASSFDRQNTEAFF. In DNA, the CDR3 is TGTGCCAGCAGCTTTGACAGACAAAACACTGAAGCTTTCTTT.

The chain has TRBV5-5 and TRBJ1-2, with D possibly being TRBD1 (5 bases). Germline V CDR1 and CDR2: SGHKS, YYEKEE (reference sequence). There are 13 residues in the CDR3. Trimming stripped 3 bases from V and 3 bases from J, with 9 bases between. The CDR3 coding sequence is TGTGCCAGCAGCTCCTTGGGGGACTATGGCTACACCTTC. Its translation: CASSSLGDYGYTF. Full variable domain (outside the CDR3, taken from reference TRBV5-5 and TRBJ1-2): DAGVTQSPTHLIKTRGQQVTLRCSPISGHKSVSWYQQVLGQGPQFIFQYYEKEERGRGNFPDRFSARQFPNYSSELNVNALLLGDSALYLCASSSLGDYGYTFGSGTRLTVV.

The rearrangement uses TRBV6-5 and TRBJ1-4, with D tentatively TRBD1 (5 bases). This CDR3 has 11 residues. Deletions cut 8 bases from V and 12 bases from J, with 13 bases between. Looked up from germline, CDR1 is MNHEY and CDR2 is SVGAGI. The CDR3 here is CASARAWELFF. The CDR3 DNA sequence: TGTGCCAGCGCCAGGGCATGGGAACTGTTTTTT.

This chain links TRBV5-6 with TRBJ2-5; D not certain. The CDR3 is 13 amino acids. Germline V lookup: CDR1 SGHDT, CDR2 YYEEEE. The V end lost 4 bases, the J end lost 1 base, and 8 bases lay between the germline ends. Here the CDR3 reads CASSPYPQETQYF. Here the CDR3 DNA reads TGTGCCAGCAGCCCGTACCCCCAAGAGACCCAGTACTTC. Drawing the rest from reference TRBV5-6 and TRBJ2-5, the complete variable domain is DAGVTQSPTHLIKTRGQQVTLRCSPKSGHDTVSWYQQALGQGPQFIFQYYEEEERQRGNFPDRFSGHQFPNYSSELNVNALLLGDSALYLCASSPYPQETQYFGPGTRLLVL.

The chain recombines TRBV7-2 with TRBJ1-4, with D hard to call. The germline CDR1 and CDR2 sequences are SGHTA and FQGNSA. The germline V and J ends were trimmed by 4 bases and 8 bases, with 20 bases remaining between them. The CDR3 contains 16 residues. DNA for the CDR3: TGTGCCAGCAGCTCGAGCCATTCTGGCATAGGGGAAAAACTGTTTTTT. It encodes CASSSSHSGIGEKLFF.

This clone was seen a few times. V usage is TRBV27 and J usage is TRBJ1-3; a possible D gene is TRBD1 (6 bases). This CDR3 has 15 residues. Germline lookup yields CDR1 MNHEY and CDR2 SMNVEV (reference sequence). V lost 5 bases to trimming and J lost 4 bases, with 15 bases between them. The chain's CDR3 is CASSRKGGSGNTIYF. DNA of the CDR3: TGTGCCAGCAGTAGGAAAGGGGGTTCCGGAAACACCATATATTTT.

The count of this clone is one. The chain combines TRBV5-1 with TRBJ2-5; 8 bases fit TRBD2. This CDR3 has 18 residues. Germline assignment: CDR1 SGHRS and CDR2 YFSETQ. Trimming cost V 2 bases and J 0 bases; bases outside gene matches: 12. CDR3 in amino acids: CASSFNSNSGAYQETQYF. CDR3 nucleotide sequence: TGCGCCAGCAGCTTCAACAGTAATAGCGGGGCGTACCAAGAGACCCAGTACTTC.

The V gene is TRBV13, the J gene TRBJ1-3, with D possibly matching TRBD1 (5 bases). Trimming stripped 4 bases from V and 4 bases from J, with 11 bases between. The CDR3 has 14 residues. The germline V gene has CDR1 PRHDT and CDR2 FYEKMQ (reference sequence). The CDR3 coding sequence is TGTGCCAGCAGCTCGGGGACCGCAGGAAACACCATATATTTT. Its protein is CASSSGTAGNTIYF.

In this sample, this clone turned up once. The genes are TRBV6-5 and TRBJ1-1; 8 bases match TRBD1. Germline values: CDR1 MNHEY, CDR2 SVGAGI. The junction had 5 bases not matched to a gene; V was cut back by 7 bases and J by 4 bases. The CDR3 totals 13 residues. The CDR3 spells CASKSTGATEAFF. As DNA, the CDR3 is TGTGCCAGCAAGTCGACAGGGGCCACTGAAGCTTTCTTT.

This clone has just one count. This rearrangement joins TRBV12-3 or TRBV12-4 to TRBJ2-5; 9 bases agree with TRBD2. J lost 3 bases, V lost 8 bases, and 1 base had no gene match. CDR3 length: 12 residues. DNA for the CDR3: TGTGCCAGCGGCGGGGGGGAAGAGACCCAGTACTTC. Amino acids: CASGGGEETQYF.

The V call is TRBV11-2, the J call TRBJ2-1; 8 nucleotides align to TRBD2. V lost 1 base, J lost 0 bases, and 5 bases stayed unmatched. The CDR3 length is 17 residues. CDR1 is SGHAT, CDR2 FQNNGV, per germline. The CDR3 loop reads CASSLVGLAGSYNEQFF. CDR3 DNA sequence: TGTGCCAGCAGCTTAGTAGGCCTAGCGGGCTCCTACAATGAGCAGTTCTTC.